One sample yielded the 23 T cell receptor beta chains listed below, sequenced in a study of blood T cell repertoires in COVID-19. Data came from immunoSEQ multiplex PCR; TCRdb stores just in-frame clones and leaves some out. The sample shows some 460,000 clones, 85% to 90% of them seen only once. Sequenced material: peripheral blood. The origin of the receptors is a woman aged 25 to 39 with acute or convalescent COVID-19.

The chain recombines TRBV29-1 with TRBJ1-6; TRBD1 matches at 7 bases. The V gene's germline CDR1 is SQVTM and CDR2 ANQGSEA. The J segment lost 4 bases and the V segment lost 6 bases, leaving 9 bases of the junction unmatched. The CDR3 is 15 residues long. The CDR3 is CSVKTGNEYNSPLHF. The CDR3 DNA reads TGCAGCGTGAAGACAGGGAATGAGTATAATTCACCCCTCCACTTT.

This chain links TRBV19 with TRBJ2-3; 7 nucleotides agree with TRBD2. CDR1 is LNHDA, CDR2 SQIVND, per germline (reference sequence). The length of the CDR3 is 14 residues. The trim removed 5 bases at V and 9 bases at J, leaving 11 bases unmatched. The CDR3 is CASSEFAGVGTQYF. CDR3 sequence (DNA): TGTGCCAGTAGTGAGTTCGCGGGAGTGGGCACGCAGTATTTT.

This chain joins TRBV5-1 and TRBJ1-5; perhaps TRBD1 as D (6 bases). The germline V and J ends were trimmed by 4 bases and 4 bases, with 18 bases remaining between them. Germline V CDR1 and CDR2: SGHRS, YFSETQ. This CDR3 is 16 amino acids long. The CDR3 DNA reads as TGCGCCAGCAGCCCTAAGGACAGATATTGTAATCAGCCCCAGCATTTT. Translating gives CASSPKDRYCNQPQHF.

The rearrangement uses TRBV18 and TRBJ2-3; D uncertain. The CDR3 is made up of 16 amino acids. Trimming took off 2 bases at V and 6 bases at J, with 18 bases between the two ends. Germline CDR1 reads KGHSH; CDR2 reads LQKENI. CDR3 sequence: CASSPYSESSLDTQYF. The CDR3 DNA follows: TGTGCCAGCTCACCATACTCAGAAAGTAGCTTGGATACGCAGTATTTT.

Only one count was recorded for this clone. The chain carries TRBV30 and TRBJ2-1; 9 bases agree with TRBD2. The germline gives CDR1 GTSNPN, CDR2 SVGIG (reference sequence). This CDR3 region has 15 residues. The V segment lost 0 bases and the J segment 7 bases; nucleotides outside the gene matches: 7. This CDR3 is CAWSVGGGAGNEQFF. CDR3 DNA sequence: TGTGCCTGGAGTGTAGGCGGGGGGGCCGGGAATGAGCAGTTCTTC.

The chain uses TRBV5-8 and TRBJ2-7; perhaps TRBD1 as D (5 bases). Germline V lookup: CDR1 SGHTS, CDR2 YDEGEE. The CDR3 covers 15 residues. Trimming removed 4 bases at V and 1 base at J, with 15 bases between. The CDR3 region has the DNA TGTGCCAGCAGCGCTTCTACCGACAGATCCTACGAGCAGTACTTC. This sequence encodes CASSASTDRSYEQYF.

V gene TRBV27 combines with J gene TRBJ1-6; the D gene is possibly TRBD1 (6 bases). The germline V and J ends were trimmed by 2 bases and 3 bases, with 26 bases remaining between them. CDR1 and CDR2 (germline): MNHEY, SMNVEV (reference sequence). The CDR3 has 21 residues. The CDR3 DNA sequence: TGTGCCAGCAGTTTAAATTGGCGTGCCCAAAAACAGGGAGTCTATAATTCACCCCTCCACTTT. This codes for CASSLNWRAQKQGVYNSPLHF.

The chain links TRBV3-1 (or the pseudogene TRBV3-2) to TRBJ2-3, with D perhaps matching TRBD2 (6 bases). The length of the CDR3 is 14 residues. V was trimmed by 4 bases and J by 0 bases, leaving 8 bases between them. From germline, CDR1 is LGHDT and CDR2 YNNKEL (reference sequence). CDR3 region: CASSRSGSTDTQYF. CDR3 DNA: TGTGCCAGCAGCCGTAGCGGTAGCACAGATACGCAGTATTTT.

V and J are TRBV7-2 and TRBJ2-1; 8 bases match TRBD1. In germline, CDR1 is SGHTA, CDR2 FQGNSA. Trimming took 2 bases from V and 4 from J; bases not matched to a gene: 13. There are 18 residues in the CDR3. The CDR3 DNA reads as TGTGCCAGCAGCTTATTACTAAGTACAGGGGGAATATACAATGAGCAGTTCTTC. This codes for CASSLLLSTGGIYNEQFF. The whole variable domain, remainder taken from reference TRBV7-2 and TRBJ2-1, is GAGVSQSPSNKVTEKGKDVELRCDPISGHTALYWYRQSLGQGLEFLIYFQGNSAPDKSGLPSDRFSAERTGGSVSTLTIQRTQQEDSAVYLCASSLLLSTGGIYNEQFFGPGTRLTVL.

The chain employs TRBV7-3 and TRBJ2-5; D ambiguous. The V end lost 5 bases, the J end lost 4 bases, and 14 bases lay between the germline ends. CDR3 size: 14 residues. The germline V gene has CDR1 SGHTA and CDR2 FQGTGA. DNA for the CDR3: TGTGCCAGCAGCCTAGTCGGCTCTGGAGAGACCCAGTACTTC. Encoded protein: CASSLVGSGETQYF. The full variable domain, completed using reference TRBV7-3 and TRBJ2-5, is GAGVSQTPSNKVTEKGKYVELRCDPISGHTALYWYRQSLGQGPEFLIYFQGTGAADDSGLPNDRFFAVRPEGSVSTLKIQRTERGDSAVYLCASSLVGSGETQYFGPGTRLLVL.

This chain uses TRBV3-1 (or the pseudogene TRBV3-2) with TRBJ2-3; TRBD2 agrees at 11 bases. Germline V lookup: CDR1 LGHDT, CDR2 YNNKEL (reference sequence). CDR3 length equals 16 residues. Unmatched junction bases numbered 6, after V lost 2 bases and J lost 5 bases. CDR3 loop: CASSQYLAGGGDTQYF. The CDR3, as DNA: TGTGCCAGCAGCCAATATCTAGCGGGGGGAGGAGATACGCAGTATTTT.

CDR3 bases: TGTGCCAGCAGCCCGCCCAGACTAGCCAAAAACATTCAGTACTTC. Encoded protein: CASSPPRLAKNIQYF. The rearrangement joins TRBV2 to TRBJ2-4; D is undetermined. The germline gives CDR1 SNHLY, CDR2 FYNNEI. V lost 6 bases and J lost 0, with 12 bases in between. CDR3 length equals 15 residues.

This clone has only one observation. This chain connects TRBV7-9 to TRBJ2-1, with TRBD1 matching 8 bases. Germline V gene lookup returns CDR1 SEHNR and CDR2 FQNEAQ (reference sequence). The CDR3 totals 14 residues. J lost 6 bases, V lost 5 bases, and 6 bases had no gene match. CDR3 loop: CASSPGGAVNEQFF. CDR3 DNA: TGTGCCAGCAGCCCAGGGGGCGCGGTCAATGAGCAGTTCTTC.

This clone was picked up one time. V and J are TRBV7-8 and TRBJ1-2, with 7 bases fitting TRBD1. Germline assignment: CDR1 SGHVS and CDR2 FQNEAQ. The CDR3 is made up of 14 amino acids. V lost 4 bases and J lost 0; bases outside the gene matches: 2. CDR3 nucleotide sequence: TGTGCCAGCAGCTGGGGACAGACTAACTATGGCTACACCTTC. It is translated as CASSWGQTNYGYTF.

As to this clone: Compared with germline, one end of the junction differs, possibly owing to a read error. Other nucleotide sequences in the sample specify the same CDR3. The CDR3 sequence is CASSLEGTGHEQYF. CDR3 coding DNA: TGCGCCAGCAGCTTAGAAGGGACAGGCCACGAGCAGTACTTC. V and J are TRBV11-2 and TRBJ2-7; 8 bases agree with TRBD1. The germline gives CDR1 SGHAT, CDR2 FQNNGV. This CDR3 region has 14 residues.

The chain joins TRBV11-2 to TRBJ2-3; possibly TRBD2 for D (5 bases). CDR1 and CDR2 (germline): SGHAT, FQNNGV. The CDR3 length is 19 residues. With 0 bases removed from V and 0 bases from J, the gap between germline ends came to 19 bases. The CDR3 protein is CASSLDPFPGVPSTDTQYF. CDR3 DNA sequence: TGTGCCAGCAGCTTAGATCCCTTTCCCGGGGTCCCTAGCACAGATACGCAGTATTTT.

The chain combines TRBV4-1 with TRBJ1-2; a weak D match, TRBD1 (5 bases). Germline V gene sequence: CDR1 MGHRA, CDR2 YSYEKL. This CDR3 comprises 15 residues. With 0 bases removed from V and 6 bases from J, the gap between germline ends came to 14 bases. CDR3 protein: CASSQDLNRKDGYTF. CDR3 in DNA: TGCGCCAGCAGCCAAGATTTGAACAGGAAGGATGGCTACACCTTC.

The chain employs TRBV7-2 and TRBJ1-1, with D tentatively TRBD1 (6 bases). The CDR3 runs 15 residues. V was shortened by 5 bases and J by 0 bases, with 13 bases between the two germline ends. CDR1 and CDR2 from the germline V gene are SGHTA and FQGNSA. The CDR3: CASSPKHRVNTEAFF. CDR3 in DNA: TGTGCCAGCAGCCCAAAACACAGGGTGAACACTGAAGCTTTCTTT.

The gene calls are TRBV2 and TRBJ1-2; no clear D. The length of the CDR3 is 14 residues. Germline V gene sequence: CDR1 SNHLY, CDR2 FYNNEI. V lost 3 bases and J 4 bases, leaving 12 bases between the germline ends. The CDR3 DNA follows: TGTGCCAGCAGTGATGGGCAGCTCGGCTATGGCTACACCTTC. Residues: CASSDGQLGYGYTF.

V usage is TRBV19 and J usage is TRBJ1-5; D remains ambiguous. The CDR3 has 16 residues. Trimming shortened V by 3 bases and J by 4 bases, and 16 bases separated the two germline ends. Germline CDR1 LNHDA, CDR2 SQIVND (reference sequence). The CDR3 loop is CASSITRARENQPQHF. CDR3 DNA sequence: TGTGCCAGTAGTATTACTAGGGCGCGGGAAAATCAGCCCCAGCATTTT.

The CDR3 DNA reads TGTGCCAGCAGCTTTTTGGGTAGTCTAGCGGGGGGCCAAGAGACCCAGTACTTC. This gives the protein CASSFLGSLAGGQETQYF. The V call is TRBV7-2, the J call TRBJ2-5; the match to TRBD2 covers 11 bases. The CDR3 spans 18 residues. Germline loops: CDR1 SGHTA, CDR2 FQGNSA. The V and J ends lost 3 bases and 1 base, in that order; junction bases with no gene match: 10.

V and J are TRBV2 and TRBJ2-5; 7 bases are a match to TRBD2. This CDR3 has 14 amino acids. V was pared by 3 bases and J by 5 bases, with 6 bases of the junction left unmatched. Germline V lookup: CDR1 SNHLY, CDR2 FYNNEI. This chain's CDR3 is CASSEGGGGETQYF. The DNA for the CDR3 is TGTGCCAGCAGTGAGGGAGGCGGGGGTGAGACCCAGTACTTC.

This chain joins TRBV5-1 and TRBJ2-5, with TRBD2 identical over 9 bases. V trimming: 4 bases; J trimming: 2 bases; junction bases outside the gene matches: 9. CDR1 SGHRS and CDR2 YFSETQ come from the germline V gene. The CDR3 extends over 16 amino acids. This chain's CDR3 is CASSPLAGGLQETQYF. CDR3 DNA: TGCGCCAGCAGCCCCCTGGCGGGGGGGCTTCAAGAGACCCAGTACTTC.